The next 22 T cell receptor beta chains were all read from a single sample in a study of cytotoxic CD8 clonotypes in ibrutinib-treated CLL. Sequenced by immunoSEQ multiplex PCR; TCRdb stores in-frame clones only, minus some. The sample includes 70,000 to 80,000 clones, roughly 83% of them seen just once. Material: PBMCs, obtained after 24 months of ibrutinib treatment. The origin of the receptors is a human donor with chronic lymphocytic leukemia.

The chain couples TRBV5-6 to TRBJ2-2; TRBD1 aligns across 9 bases. The ends lost 0 bases at V and 4 bases at J; junction bases unmatched: 1. The CDR3 sequence is 15 residues long. Looked up from germline, CDR1 is SGHDT and CDR2 is YYEEEE. The chain's CDR3 is CASSLGDRVTGELFF. In DNA, the CDR3 is TGTGCCAGCAGCTTGGGGGACAGGGTCACCGGGGAGCTGTTTTTT.

This rearrangement joins TRBV28 to TRBJ1-5; 8 bases are shared with TRBD1. The V gene end was trimmed by 7 bases and the J gene end by 7 bases; junction bases not matched to a gene: 12. This CDR3 is built from 15 residues. In germline, CDR1 is MDHEN, CDR2 SYDVKM. CDR3 sequence (DNA): TGTGCCAGCACTACAGGGGGAGGGTCCGAGCAGCCCCAGCATTTT. Its protein product is CASTTGGGSEQPQHF.

The chain joins TRBV27 to TRBJ2-7, with 10 bases fitting TRBD2. The trim removed 6 bases at V and 0 bases at J, leaving 2 bases unmatched. This CDR3 has 14 amino acids. The germline V gene has CDR1 MNHEY and CDR2 SMNVEV (reference sequence). The CDR3 DNA is TGTGCCAGCAGGCCTAGCGGGAGCTCCTACGAGCAGTACTTC. Its translation is CASRPSGSSYEQYF.

V is TRBV5-4 and J is TRBJ2-6, with D possibly being TRBD2 (5 bases). Germline CDR1 reads SGHNT; CDR2 reads YYREEE (reference sequence). CDR3 size: 13 residues. V lost 9 bases to trimming and J lost 2 bases, with 9 bases between them. CDR3: CATRETGANVLTF. For the CDR3, the DNA is TGTGCCACCCGGGAAACTGGGGCCAACGTCCTGACTTTC.

The sample holds one count of this clone. V usage is TRBV19 and J usage is TRBJ2-3; D is possibly TRBD1 or TRBD2 (5 bases each). Germline lookup yields CDR1 LNHDA and CDR2 SQIVND (reference sequence). V shed 9 bases and J shed 5 bases, with 21 bases lying between them. CDR3 length: 15 amino acids. As DNA, the CDR3 is TGTGCCAGCAGCCGGGACCCTGCTCGGGGAGATACGCAGTATTTT. Translating gives CASSRDPARGDTQYF.

This clone was seen only once. The CDR3 protein is CAWMETTEAFF. The CDR3 bases are TGTGCCTGGATGGAAACCACTGAAGCTTTCTTT. V and J are TRBV30 and TRBJ1-1, with no clear D. The CDR3 loop spans 11 amino acids. Per the germline V gene, CDR1 is GTSNPN and CDR2 is SVGIG (reference sequence). The V end lost 4 bases, the J end lost 4 bases, and 7 bases lay between the germline ends.

This clone has more than one count but fewer than ten. J is TRBJ2-7 and V is TRBV30, with 7 nucleotides matching TRBD1. CDR3 size: 13 residues. Germline V gives CDR1 GTSNPN, CDR2 SVGIG (reference sequence). The ends lost 3 bases at V and 6 bases at J; junction bases unmatched: 8. CDR3 coding DNA: TGTGCCTGGAGCTACGACAGGGCTGGCGAGCAGTACTTC. This encodes CAWSYDRAGEQYF.

The chain combines TRBV2 with TRBJ1-5; the match to TRBD1 covers 10 bases. Unmatched junction bases numbered 3, after V lost 6 bases and J lost 1 base. Germline loops: CDR1 SNHLY, CDR2 FYNNEI. This CDR3 is built from 15 residues. The CDR3 DNA follows: TGTGCCAGCAGACCGGACAGGGGGAGCAATCAGCCCCAGCATTTT. This gives the protein CASRPDRGSNQPQHF.

The rearrangement links TRBV27 to TRBJ2-5; 7 bases agree with TRBD1. With V trimmed by 2 bases and J by 4 bases, 4 bases remained unmatched. The CDR3 has 14 amino acids. Per the germline V gene, CDR1 is MNHEY and CDR2 is SMNVEV (reference sequence). The CDR3 DNA sequence: TGTGCCAGCAGTTTAAAGACAGGGCGAGAGACCCAGTACTTC. Residues: CASSLKTGRETQYF.

This sequence joins TRBV19 and TRBJ1-2; 7 positions agree with TRBD1. Germline CDR1 is LNHDA and CDR2 is SQIVND (reference sequence). V shed 2 bases and J 4 bases; nucleotides not matched to a gene: 4. This CDR3 has 14 residues. The CDR3 sequence is CASSIRGQSYGYTF. For the CDR3, the DNA is TGTGCCAGTAGTATAAGGGGACAGTCCTATGGCTACACCTTC.

The CDR3: CASSLGDLNEQYF. The CDR3 DNA reads TGCGCCAGCAGCTTGGGGGATCTAAACGAGCAGTACTTC. The gene calls are TRBV5-1 and TRBJ2-7; no clear D. Germline CDR1 SGHRS, CDR2 YFSETQ. The V and J ends lost 0 bases and 5 bases respectively, with 9 bases between them. The CDR3 totals 13 residues.

This clone was observed once. The chain joins TRBV18 to TRBJ2-5; D perhaps matches TRBD2 (6 bases). V gave up 3 bases and J gave up 2 bases, with 13 bases separating them. The CDR3 is made up of 15 amino acids. Germline-derived CDR1 and CDR2 are KGHSH and LQKENI. CDR3 in amino acids: CASSPSTGVQETQYF. CDR3 DNA: TGTGCCAGCTCACCTAGTACGGGAGTGCAAGAGACCCAGTACTTC.

This chain connects TRBV7-8 to TRBJ2-1, with unresolved D. The CDR3 is 11 residues long. The germline gives CDR1 SGHVS, CDR2 FQNEAQ. Trimming stripped 5 bases from V and 5 bases from J, with 4 bases between. The CDR3 DNA is TGTGCCAGCAGCCCGCACAATGAGCAGTTCTTC. Encoded protein: CASSPHNEQFF.

This clone was detected only once. Other DNA sequences in this specimen translate into the identical CDR3. The CDR3 DNA sequence: TGTGCCAGCAGGTTAACAGGGTCTGGAAACACCATATATTTT. Translated, it gives CASRLTGSGNTIYF. This chain connects TRBV27 to TRBJ1-3; a weak D match, TRBD1 (6 bases). The germline V gene encodes CDR1 MNHEY and CDR2 SMNVEV (reference sequence). The V gene lost 6 bases and the J gene lost 1 base, with 10 bases spanning the gap. This CDR3 comprises 14 residues.

This sequence joins TRBV7-2 and TRBJ2-7; D is uncertain. CDR3 length: 14 amino acids. V was trimmed by 5 bases and J by 0 bases, leaving 11 bases between them. Germline assignment: CDR1 SGHTA and CDR2 FQGNSA. Written as DNA, the CDR3 is TGTGCCAGCAGCCCTAGGCGGTCCTCCTACGAGCAGTACTTC. The encoded protein is CASSPRRSSYEQYF.

This clone is a singleton in its sample. This chain joins TRBV5-1 and TRBJ2-7, with D possibly being TRBD2 (6 bases). Per germline, CDR1 SGHRS and CDR2 YFSETQ. The CDR3 is made up of 17 amino acids. V was clipped by 0 bases and J by 0 bases, with 16 bases between them. The CDR3 is CASSLAVGGPISYEQYF. CDR3 DNA sequence: TGCGCCAGCAGCTTGGCGGTGGGAGGCCCTATCTCCTACGAGCAGTACTTC.

This clone was detected only a few times. The chain links TRBV7-8 to TRBJ2-2; D could derive from TRBD1 or TRBD2 (5 bases each). Germline CDR1 is SGHVS and CDR2 is FQNEAQ. This CDR3 comprises 17 residues. V gave up 5 bases and J gave up 1 base, with 17 bases separating them. CDR3: CASSPRSGTVNTGELFF. The CDR3 DNA sequence: TGTGCCAGCAGCCCACGGTCCGGGACGGTGAACACCGGGGAGCTGTTTTTT.

The chain couples TRBV14 to TRBJ2-2, with 8 nucleotides matching TRBD1. CDR3 size: 18 residues. J gave up 3 bases and V 1 base, and 10 bases lay outside the gene matches. CDR1 SGHDN and CDR2 FVKESK come from the germline V gene. Here the CDR3 DNA reads TGTGCCAGCAGCCAAGTCGGGCAGGGGGCGTGGTACACCGGGGAGCTGTTTTTT. The encoded protein is CASSQVGQGAWYTGELFF.

The sample holds one count of this clone. This chain links TRBV7-9 with TRBJ2-7; weak D call: TRBD1 (5 bases). This CDR3 region has 13 residues. Germline values: CDR1 SEHNR, CDR2 FQNEAQ (reference sequence). With 3 bases removed from V and 3 bases from J, the gap between germline ends came to 9 bases. The CDR3: CASSFRQGYEQYF. The CDR3 DNA is TGTGCCAGCAGCTTTCGGCAGGGCTACGAGCAGTACTTC.

The table lists this clone with a count of one. This chain joins TRBV12-2 and TRBJ2-7; the table's D gene call, TRBD1, was not cross checked with the DNA. TRBV12-2 constitutes a pseudogene. This CDR3 region has 16 residues. The CDR3 DNA reads as TGTGCAAGTCGCTTAAAGGGGACAGGGGTACTCTACGAGCAGTACTTC. This codes for CASRLKGTGVLYEQYF.

The rearrangement joins TRBV5-1 to TRBJ2-1; D is tentatively TRBD1 or TRBD2 (5 bases each). V lost 1 base, J lost 5 bases, and 10 bases lay in between. Germline CDR1 reads SGHRS; CDR2 reads YFSETQ. This CDR3 is built from 14 residues. CDR3 amino acids: CASSLSGDDNEQFF. The CDR3 DNA is TGCGCCAGCAGCTTGTCCGGGGACGACAATGAGCAGTTCTTC. The full variable domain, rest sourced from reference TRBV5-1 and TRBJ2-1, is KAGVTQTPRYLIKTRGQQVTLSCSPISGHRSVSWYQQTPGQGLQFLFEYFSETQRNKGNFPGRFSGRQFSNSRSEMNVSTLELGDSALYLCASSLSGDDNEQFFGPGTRLTVL.

The genes are TRBV2 and TRBJ2-1; D possibly corresponds to TRBD2 (5 bases). CDR1 and CDR2 (germline): SNHLY, FYNNEI. There are 15 residues in the CDR3. V was cut by 1 base and J by 4 bases, with 11 bases left in between. This CDR3 is CASSEEGVVYNEQFF. CDR3 in DNA: TGTGCCAGCAGTGAAGAGGGAGTTGTGTACAATGAGCAGTTCTTC.